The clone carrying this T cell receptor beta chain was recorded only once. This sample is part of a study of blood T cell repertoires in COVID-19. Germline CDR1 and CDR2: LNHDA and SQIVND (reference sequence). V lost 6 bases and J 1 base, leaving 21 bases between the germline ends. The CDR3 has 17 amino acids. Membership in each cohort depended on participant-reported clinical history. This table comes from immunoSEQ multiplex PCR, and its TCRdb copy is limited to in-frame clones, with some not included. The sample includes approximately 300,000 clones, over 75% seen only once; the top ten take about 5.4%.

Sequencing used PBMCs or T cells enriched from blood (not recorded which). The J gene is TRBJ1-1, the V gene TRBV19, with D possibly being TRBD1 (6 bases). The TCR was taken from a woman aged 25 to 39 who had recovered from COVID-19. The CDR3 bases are TGTGCCAGTAGGGGACAAAGGACTTCTTCACCGAACACTGAAGCTTTCTTT. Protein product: CASRGQRTSSPNTEAFF.